The rows below give T cell receptor beta chains drawn from one sample of a study of cytomegalovirus exposure and HLA in healthy donors. Profiled with immunoSEQ multiplex PCR; TCRdb holds only in-frame clones, not every one. The sample has roughly 140,000 clones, 75% to 80% seen once. The sequenced sample was PBMCs. The receptors here all came from a man between 35 and 55 years old in good health and CMV-seropositive. Both conserved end residues are part of each CDR3. D genes are given only for firm matches. Size tells how often a clone was seen (once, few, many) or the class of an expanded clone, and some rows leave it out.

TRBD1	TRBJ1-3	-	TRBV11-2	CASSLDLPGQGNTIYF	TGTGCCAGCAGCTTAGACCTCCCGGGACAGGGAAACACCATATATTTT
-	TRBJ1-2	few	TRBV28	CASSSDGLYGYTF	TGTGCCAGCAGTTCCGACGGACTCTATGGCTACACCTTC
TRBD2	TRBJ2-1	-	TRBV11-3	CASSFQERESYNEQFF	TGTGCCAGCAGCTTTCAAGAGCGGGAGTCGTACAATGAGCAGTTCTTC
-	TRBJ2-1	-	TRBV7-3	CASSARSGAGNEQFF	TGTGCCAGCAGTGCAAGGAGCGGTGCGGGCAATGAGCAGTTCTTC
-	TRBJ2-4	-	TRBV7-9	CASSPRLGLAKNIQYF	TGTGCCAGCAGCCCAAGACTAGGTCTAGCCAAAAACATTCAGTACTTC
-	TRBJ1-2	-	TRBV6-5	CASSLGRGFGYTF	TGTGCCAGCAGTCTGGGCAGGGGATTTGGCTACACCTTC
TRBD2	TRBJ2-1	-	TRBV28	CASSPPSGRSYNEQFF	TGTGCCAGCAGTCCACCTAGCGGGAGAAGCTACAATGAGCAGTTCTTC
-	TRBJ1-2	-	TRBV6-6	CASSQRESERGYTF	TGTGCCAGCAGCCAAAGAGAATCTGAGAGGGGCTACACCTTC
TRBD1	TRBJ1-4	-	TRBV5-1	CASSSLQGTGKKLFF	TGCGCCAGCAGTTCGCTACAGGGGACTGGTAAAAAACTGTTTTTT
TRBD1	TRBJ2-5	-	TRBV11-2	CASSLARTGKETQYF	TGTGCCAGCAGCTTAGCTCGGACAGGGAAAGAGACCCAGTACTTC
TRBD1	TRBJ1-2	-	TRBV6-5	CASSEGDSYGYTF	TGTGCCAGCAGTGAGGGGGACAGCTATGGCTACACCTTC
-	TRBJ1-2	-	TRBV11-2	CASSVRDNRYGYTF	TGTGCCAGCAGCGTCCGGGACAATCGCTATGGCTACACCTTC
-	TRBJ1-6	few	TRBV6-6	CASRHAEDNSPLHF	TGTGCCAGCAGACACGCGGAAGATAATTCACCCCTCCACTTT
-	TRBJ1-1	-	TRBV7-2	CASSPGQLFMNTEAFF	TGTGCCAGCAGCCCCGGACAGCTATTCATGAACACTGAAGCTTTCTTT
-	TRBJ2-2	-	TRBV4-2	CASSQETQNTGELFF	TGTGCCAGCAGCCAAGAAACTCAGAACACCGGGGAGCTGTTTTTT
-	TRBJ2-7	-	TRBV19	CASSIRENAEQYF	TGTGCCAGTAGTATTCGGGAGAACGCAGAGCAGTACTTC
-	TRBJ1-2	-	TRBV28	CASSLSRSRYTF	TGTGCCAGCAGTTTAAGCAGGTCCCGCTACACCTTC
-	TRBJ2-7	once	TRBV6-5	CASSYSPTTNLLEQYF	TGTGCCAGCAGTTACTCGCCGACAACCAACCTCCTCGAGCAGTACTTC
TRBD1	TRBJ2-6	-	TRBV7-6	CASSLGQGAPGANVLTF	TGTGCCAGCAGCCTTGGACAGGGGGCCCCTGGGGCCAACGTCCTGACTTTC
-	TRBJ1-6	once	TRBV27	CASSFQGGDSPLHF	TGTGCCAGCAGTTTTCAGGGTGGAGATTCACCCCTCCACTTT
-	TRBJ2-1	-	TRBV28	CASSFLNDPRDIEQFF	TGTGCCAGCAGTTTCCTAAATGACCCCAGGGATATTGAGCAGTTCTTC
TRBD1	TRBJ1-3	-	TRBV7-6	CASSLLGQDSGNTIYF	TGTGCCAGCAGCTTACTAGGACAGGACTCTGGAAACACCATATATTTT
-	TRBJ1-5	-	TRBV2	CASSLTKVNQPQHF	TGTGCCAGCAGTCTGACAAAAGTCAATCAGCCCCAGCATTTT
-	TRBJ1-5	few	TRBV6-1	CASSEDVAQPQHF	TGTGCCAGCAGTGAAGACGTAGCCCAGCCCCAGCATTTT
-	TRBJ2-2	-	TRBV11-2	CASSLRPGYMNTGELFF	TGTGCCAGCAGCCTTAGGCCAGGCTACATGAACACCGGGGAGCTGTTTTTT
-	TRBJ2-1	-	TRBV6-5	CASRDLGGNNEQFF	TGTGCCAGCAGAGACTTAGGAGGGAACAATGAGCAGTTCTTC
TRBD1	TRBJ2-7	-	TRBV6-6	CASGSRDRGIYEQYF	TGTGCCAGTGGGTCCCGGGACAGGGGGATTTACGAGCAGTACTTC
TRBD2	TRBJ2-3	-	TRBV4-2	CASSPTSRSGSVDTQYF	TGTGCCAGCAGCCCTACCTCACGAAGCGGGAGTGTAGATACGCAGTATTTT
-	TRBJ2-4	-	TRBV7-9	CASSPRGGELWNIQYF	TGTGCCAGCAGCCCCCGAGGAGGGGAACTCTGGAACATTCAGTACTTC
TRBD2	TRBJ2-1	once	TRBV19	CASSKGTSGTYNEQFF	TGTGCCAGTAGTAAAGGGACTAGCGGTACCTACAATGAGCAGTTCTTC
TRBD1	TRBJ1-1	few	TRBV4-3	CASSQDRGLNTEAFF	TGCGCCAGCAGCCAAGACAGGGGGCTGAACACTGAAGCTTTCTTT
-	TRBJ1-1	-	TRBV30	CAWSVLQNTEAFF	TGTGCCTGGAGTGTACTTCAGAACACTGAAGCTTTCTTT
TRBD1	TRBJ1-2	-	TRBV28	CASRPDRVLDYGYTF	TGTGCCAGCAGACCAGACAGGGTCCTTGACTATGGCTACACCTTC
-	TRBJ2-2	-	TRBV18	CASTFRQANTGEPFF	TGTGCCAGCACGTTCCGACAGGCGAACACCGGGGAGCCGTTTTTT
-	TRBJ1-6	-	TRBV9	CASRSGLGDNSPLHF	TGTGCCAGCAGATCGGGGTTAGGAGATAATTCACCCCTCCACTTT
-	TRBJ1-5	-	TRBV28	CASSASGRGNQPQHF	TGTGCCAGCAGTGCAAGCGGGAGGGGCAATCAGCCCCAGCATTTT
TRBD2	TRBJ2-1	few	TRBV9	CASSPLAGGYSYNEQFF	TGTGCCAGCAGCCCTTTAGCGGGAGGTTACTCCTACAATGAGCAGTTCTTC
-	TRBJ2-1	-	TRBV5-1	CASSSGLYNEQFF	TGCGCCAGCAGCTCGGGTCTTTACAATGAGCAGTTCTTC
TRBD1	TRBJ2-7	once	TRBV27	CASSPLTGTGVYEQYF	TGTGCCAGCAGCCCTCTTACCGGGACAGGAGTCTACGAGCAGTACTTC
TRBD1	TRBJ2-1	-	TRBV29-1	CSANAGTGGEQFF	TGCAGCGCTAACGCCGGGACAGGGGGTGAGCAGTTCTTC
-	TRBJ1-4	once	TRBV6-1	CASSEGVLAGRFEKLFF	TGTGCCAGCAGTGAAGGAGTGTTGGCAGGGCGGTTTGAAAAACTGTTTTTT
TRBD2	TRBJ2-2	once	TRBV11-3	CASSFRGGGELFF	TGTGCCAGCAGCTTTCGGGGGGGCGGGGAGCTGTTTTTT
TRBD1	TRBJ1-1	-	TRBV29-1	CSGLRGLNTEAFF	TGCAGCGGTCTAAGGGGGCTGAACACTGAAGCTTTCTTT
-	TRBJ1-4	-	TRBV19	CASSIQGEKLFF	TGTGCCAGTAGTATCCAGGGCGAAAAACTGTTTTTT
-	TRBJ2-3	few	TRBV5-4	CASSLRDSTDTQYF	TGTGCCAGCAGTCTCAGGGATTCCACAGATACGCAGTATTTT
-	TRBJ2-5	few	TRBV5-5	CASSLEVASRGETQYF	TGTGCCAGCAGCTTGGAGGTAGCTAGCCGCGGGGAGACCCAGTACTTC
-	TRBJ2-6	-	TRBV6-6	CASSQHSGANVLTF	TGTGCCAGCAGTCAACACTCTGGGGCCAACGTCCTGACTTTC
-	TRBJ2-1	-	TRBV6-5	CASSYSMGAGPTEQFF	TGTGCCAGCAGTTACTCGATGGGTGCGGGTCCAACCGAGCAGTTCTTC
-	TRBJ2-5	-	TRBV6-6	CASSYSGATYQETQYF	TGTGCCAGCAGTTACTCGGGGGCGACGTACCAAGAGACCCAGTACTTC
TRBD2	TRBJ2-3	-	TRBV28	CASSLCSGGLRDTQYF	TGTGCCAGCAGTTTATGTTCGGGGGGACTCCGCGATACGCAGTATTTT
-	TRBJ1-2	-	TRBV30	CAWSPGGHYGYTF	TGTGCCTGGAGTCCGGGGGGCCACTATGGCTACACCTTC
-	TRBJ2-1	-	TRBV11-3	CASSLRRSGDEQFF	TGTGCCAGCAGCCTACGAAGGTCCGGGGATGAGCAGTTCTTC
-	TRBJ2-1	-	TRBV11-3	CASSLDSKVLNEQFF	TGTGCCAGCAGCTTGGACAGTAAGGTCCTCAATGAGCAGTTCTTC
-	TRBJ1-5	-	TRBV19	CASSGVGQPQHF	TGTGCCAGTTCTGGAGTCGGTCAGCCCCAGCATTTT